These 8 T cell receptor beta chains share one sample of origin, sequenced in a study of tumor-infiltrating lymphocytes in primary liver carcinoma. Taking about 17-31 mg of unsorted bulk tissue, the authors co-extracted RNA and DNA. A constant-region primer served to make TCR beta cDNA from around 500 ng total RNA. Construction of TCR beta libraries relied on three successive nested multiplex PCR rounds employing slightly modified ARM-PCR. PCR rounds one and two used TRBV1-TRBV30 forward primers with a C-beta reverse primer for around 9 cycles each. TCRdb used MiXCR to reprocess the multiplex PCR reads, holding one entry per CDR3 protein. The sample has approximately 45,000 distinct CDR3 sequences; roughly 73% are singletons. The sample consisted of liver tumor tissue from sampling region 2. The subset was: tumor region T2, inferior pole. The receptor source for this set is a man aged 40-55 years with primary liver carcinoma and hepatitis B virus infection.

On this clonotype: No conserved phenylalanine or tryptophan ends this CDR3, so it is likely a read error. The genes are TRBV7-9 and TRBJ2-1, with a tentative D call TRBD2 (5 bases). The germline CDR1 and CDR2 sequences are SEHNR and FQNEAQ (reference sequence). The CDR3 consists of 12 residues. The V end was cut by 6 bases, the J end by 10 bases, with 13 bases between. Here the CDR3 reads CASRHPGSEQFI. CDR3 sequence (DNA): TGTGCCAGCAGACACCCGGGGAGCGAGCAGTTCATC.

On this clonotype: Lacking the conserved final phenylalanine or tryptophan, this CDR3 likely reflects a read error. The DNA is left out, because the CDR3 cannot be placed on it with certainty; the CDR3 is given as TCRdb lists it. The chain is built from TRBV5-1 and TRBJ1-2; TRBD1, as called in the table, went unchecked against the DNA. Germline assignment: CDR1 SGHRS and CDR2 YFSETQ. A total of 15 residues make up the CDR3, ends included. The CDR3 region is CASSYDGGTGYGYIL.

In the case of this clonotype: Being one base from a much bigger clone, this may be a read error. The chain uses TRBV2 and TRBJ1-5; D may be TRBD1 (6 bases). The germline V gene encodes CDR1 SNHLY and CDR2 FYNNEI. The CDR3 sequence is 14 residues long. In DNA, the CDR3 is TGTGCCAGCAGTGCGGGGGCCCCCAATCGGCCCCAGCATTTT. Translated, it gives CASSAGAPNRPQHF.

In the case of this clonotype: Since no conserved phenylalanine or tryptophan closes the CDR3, a read error is the likely cause. No DNA is shown, since the ends of the CDR3 on it are uncertain; the CDR3 is the one TCRdb lists. The V call is TRBV29-1, the J call TRBJ2-2. CDR1 SQVTM and CDR2 ANQGSEA come from the germline V gene. Inclusive of both ends, the CDR3 amounts to 14 amino acids. CDR3 loop: CSVDTLGNTGELSL.

Notes on this clonotype: At one of its ends the junction is not consistent with the germline gene, which may arise from a read error. The chain recombines TRBV10-1 with TRBJ2-2, with D perhaps assigned TRBD1 or TRBD2 (5 bases each). There are 14 residues in the CDR3. Germline V CDR1 and CDR2: WNHNN, SYGVQD (reference sequence). DNA of the CDR3: TGCACCAGATCCGACGGCACAGACACCAGGGAGCTCTTTTTT. It is translated as CTRSDGTDTRELFF.

This clonotype was observed at least ten times. The chain uses TRBV5-4 and TRBJ2-4, with 7 bases matching TRBD1. Germline CDR1 reads SGHNT; CDR2 reads YYREEE (reference sequence). Unmatched junction bases numbered 7, after V lost 1 base and J lost 6 bases. This CDR3 comprises 15 residues. CDR3 bases: TGTGCCAGCAGCTTGAAAGGGGGCAGGAGAAACATTCAGTACTTC. It specifies CASSLKGGRRNIQYF.

With regard to this clonotype: Since the CDR3 does not end with the conserved phenylalanine or tryptophan, this likely comes from a read error. The chain is built from TRBV7-9 and TRBJ1-2, with D possibly being TRBD1 (5 bases). The germline CDR1 and CDR2 sequences are SEHNR and FQNEAQ (reference sequence). This CDR3 has 14 residues. Trimming left V 9 bases short and J 8 bases short, with 22 bases between. CDR3 in amino acids: CARSQAGGYEGYTI. The CDR3 DNA is TGTGCCAGGAGCCAAGCTGGGGGGTATGAAGGCTACACCATC.

This clonotype was observed many times. The J gene is TRBJ1-2, the V gene TRBV28; 7 bases line up with TRBD1. V trimming: 5 bases; J trimming: 6 bases; junction bases outside the gene matches: 15. The germline gives CDR1 MDHEN, CDR2 SYDVKM. The CDR3 covers 16 residues. CDR3 DNA: TGTGCCAGCAGTCCCTTAAGAGACAGGGAGATGGATGGCTACACCTTC. It yields the protein CASSPLRDREMDGYTF.